The text below deals with one T cell receptor (beta chain). Blood CD8+ and CD4+ T cells underwent high-throughput TCR beta sequencing. In the multiple sclerosis control group, patients were treatment-naive and had stable or active relapsing-remitting disease. Negative isolation was used for CD8+ and CD4+ T cells, and FACS enrichment was applied to TEMRA cells. The data are from a study of CD8 T cells in Susac syndrome. An amount of RNA that ranged from roughly 0.45 to 1 ug was reverse transcribed with random hexamers. It was immunoSEQ multiplex PCR that amplified TCR beta CDR3 across 54 Vbeta and 13 Jbeta. MiXCR, run by TCRdb on the immunoSEQ multiplex PCR reads, gives a single entry per CDR3 protein. The data show about 180,000 distinct CDR3 sequences, 90% to 97% seen once. The clonotype originates from a human donor with multiple sclerosis. Sequenced material: CD4+ T cells from PBMCs.

CDR3 nucleotide sequence: TGCAGTGCTTCGGACTCGCTTCTTGAAAACACCATATATTTT. It yields the protein CSASDSLLENTIYF. The chain uses TRBV20-1 and TRBJ1-3, with D unresolved. The CDR3 loop spans 14 amino acids. Germline V lookup: CDR1 DFQATT, CDR2 SNEGSKA (reference sequence). The V end lost 5 bases, the J end lost 6 bases, and 17 bases lay between the germline ends.